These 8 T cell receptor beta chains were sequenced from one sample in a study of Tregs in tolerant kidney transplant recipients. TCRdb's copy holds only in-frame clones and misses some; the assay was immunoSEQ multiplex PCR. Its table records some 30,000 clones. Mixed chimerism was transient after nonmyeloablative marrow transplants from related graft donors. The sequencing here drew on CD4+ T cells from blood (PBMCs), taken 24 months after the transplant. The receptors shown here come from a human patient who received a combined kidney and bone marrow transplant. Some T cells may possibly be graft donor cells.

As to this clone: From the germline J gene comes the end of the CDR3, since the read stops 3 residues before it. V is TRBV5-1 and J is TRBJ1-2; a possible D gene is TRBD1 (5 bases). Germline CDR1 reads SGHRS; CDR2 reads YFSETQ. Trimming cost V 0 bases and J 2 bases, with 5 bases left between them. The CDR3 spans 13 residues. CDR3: CASSLGQNYGYTF. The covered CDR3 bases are TGCGCCAGCAGCTTGGGACAGAACTATGGC.

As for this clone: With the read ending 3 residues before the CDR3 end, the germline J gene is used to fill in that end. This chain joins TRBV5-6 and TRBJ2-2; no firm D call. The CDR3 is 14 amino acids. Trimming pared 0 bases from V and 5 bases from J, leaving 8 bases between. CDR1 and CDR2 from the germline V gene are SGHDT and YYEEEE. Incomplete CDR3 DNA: TGTGCCAGCAGCTTGGTGGGCCGAACCGGGGAG. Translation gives CASSLVGRTGE. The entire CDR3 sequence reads CASSLVGRTGELFF.

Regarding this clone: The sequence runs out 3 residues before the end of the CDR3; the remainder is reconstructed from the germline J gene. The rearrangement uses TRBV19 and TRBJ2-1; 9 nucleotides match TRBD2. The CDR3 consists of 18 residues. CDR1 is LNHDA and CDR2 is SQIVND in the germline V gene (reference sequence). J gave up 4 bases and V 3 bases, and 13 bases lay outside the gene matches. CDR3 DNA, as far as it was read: TGTGCCAGTAGTATTCAGGGAACAGCGGGAGGTCTATACAATGAG. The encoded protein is CASSIQGTAGGLYNE. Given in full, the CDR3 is CASSIQGTAGGLYNEQFF.

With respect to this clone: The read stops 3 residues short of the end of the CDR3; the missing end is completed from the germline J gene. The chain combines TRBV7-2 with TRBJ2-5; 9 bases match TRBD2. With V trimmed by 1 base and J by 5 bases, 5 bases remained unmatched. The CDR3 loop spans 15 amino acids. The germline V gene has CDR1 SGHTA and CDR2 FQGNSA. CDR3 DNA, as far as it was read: TGTGCCAGCAGCTTAGGGGCGGGAGGGCGGGAGACC. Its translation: CASSLGAGGRET. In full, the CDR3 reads CASSLGAGGRETQYF.

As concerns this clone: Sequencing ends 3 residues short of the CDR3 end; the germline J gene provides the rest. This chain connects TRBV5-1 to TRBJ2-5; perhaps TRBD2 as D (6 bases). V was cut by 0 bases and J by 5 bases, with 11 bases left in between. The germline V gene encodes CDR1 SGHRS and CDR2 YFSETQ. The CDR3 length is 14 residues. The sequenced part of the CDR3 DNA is TGCGCCAGCAGCTTGGGCCAGGGAGGTGAGACC. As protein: CASSLGQGGET. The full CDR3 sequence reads CASSLGQGGETQYF. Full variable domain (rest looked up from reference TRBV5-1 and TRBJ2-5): KAGVTQTPRYLIKTRGQQVTLSCSPISGHRSVSWYQQTPGQGLQFLFEYFSETQRNKGNFPGRFSGRQFSNSRSEMNVSTLELGDSALYLCASSLGQGGETQYFGPGTRLLVL.

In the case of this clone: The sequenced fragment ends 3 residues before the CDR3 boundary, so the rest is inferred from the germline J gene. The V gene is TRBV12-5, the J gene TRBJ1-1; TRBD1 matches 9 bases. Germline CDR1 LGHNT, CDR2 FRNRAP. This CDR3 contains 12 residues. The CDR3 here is CASGLDRGVAFF. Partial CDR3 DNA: TGTGCTAGTGGTCTAGACAGGGGGGTA.

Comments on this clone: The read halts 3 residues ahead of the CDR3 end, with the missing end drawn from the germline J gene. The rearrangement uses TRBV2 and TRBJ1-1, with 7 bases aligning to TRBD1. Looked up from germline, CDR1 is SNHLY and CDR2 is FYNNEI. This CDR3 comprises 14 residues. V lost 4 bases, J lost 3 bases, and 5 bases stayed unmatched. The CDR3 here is CASSAGRGDTEAFF. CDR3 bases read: TGTGCCAGCAGTGCGGGCAGGGGGGACACTGAA. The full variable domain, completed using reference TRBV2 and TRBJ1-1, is EPEVTQTPSHQVTQMGQEVILRCVPISNHLYFYWYRQILGQKVEFLVSFYNNEISEKSEIFDDQFSVERPDGSNFTLKIRSTKLEDSAMYFCASSAGRGDTEAFFGQGTRLTVV.

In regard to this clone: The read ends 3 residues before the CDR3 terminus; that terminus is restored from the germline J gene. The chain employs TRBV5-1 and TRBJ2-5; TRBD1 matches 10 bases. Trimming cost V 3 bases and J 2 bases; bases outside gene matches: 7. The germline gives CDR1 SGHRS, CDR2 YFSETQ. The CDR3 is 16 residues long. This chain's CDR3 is CASSSGDRGPQETQYF. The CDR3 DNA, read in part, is TGCGCCAGCAGCTCGGGGGACAGGGGCCCACAAGAGACC.